The present T cell receptor beta chain was sequenced within a study of spatial heterogeneity in lung cancer. General study findings and limits: Tumor TCRs that were ubiquitous and expanded showed up in blood more at resection than follow-up.

TCRdb re-called the 5' RACE reads with MiXCR, one entry per CDR3 protein. This sample has over 45,000 distinct CDR3 sequences, with 10% to 15% found just once. The CDR3 length is 15 residues. V gave up 2 bases and J gave up 5 bases, with 16 bases separating them. Germline CDR1 is SGHRS and CDR2 is YFSETQ. Remarks on this clonotype: What it binds is not known.

Regarding time point: blood at routine non-recurrence follow-up after resection. Sequencing of whole RNA from tumor, nontumor lung or frozen PBMC involved no sorting. This clonotype originated in a male donor with early-stage non-small cell lung cancer. The J gene is TRBJ1-2, the V gene TRBV5-1; the D is unclear. The material sequenced was PBMCs, taken at follow-up. The CDR3 region is CASSFLPRPEYGYTF. The CDR3 DNA is TGCGCCAGCAGCTTTCTTCCCAGACCTGAGTATGGCTACACCTTC.